This T cell receptor (beta chain) was identified in a study of T cells in Graves' hyperthyroidism and ophthalmopathy. Points from the study as a whole: Blood shared most expanded thyroid clonotypes above 0.001.

Those patients with uncontrolled infection, other autoimmune disease, pregnancy or lactation were excluded. Each 10 ml fresh peripheral blood draw supplied the PBMCs. CDR3 length: 13 residues. V was cut by 2 bases and J by 0 bases, with 6 bases left in between. Germline CDR1 reads SGDLS; CDR2 reads YYNGEE. Template material for amplifying TCR beta CDR3 regions consisted of RNA transcripts. Using the HTBI primer set, a first-round RT-PCR was run on the TCR CDR3. One entry per CDR3 protein results from TCRdb running MiXCR on the multiplex PCR reads. The sample includes 550,000 to 650,000 distinct CDR3 sequences, roughly 15% seen only once; the top ten take roughly 13%. At least ten counts were recorded for this clonotype. No antigen is known for it.

The sequenced sample consisted of blood. The receptor's source is a woman in her forties with Graves' hyperthyroidism. This rearrangement joins TRBV9 to TRBJ2-7; D remains ambiguous. CDR3 nucleotides: TGTGCCAGCAGCGTTTCTGGCTCCTACGAGCAGTACTTC. It yields the protein CASSVSGSYEQYF.